These 10 T cell receptor beta chains were all obtained from the same sample, sequenced in a study of regulatory T cells in long-lasting Graves disease. Construction of the TCR beta libraries employed iRepertoire HTBI primers in conjunction with Arm-PCR of CDR3 regions. A single record per CDR3 protein comes from TCRdb applying MiXCR to the multiplex PCR reads. The sample lists about 340,000 distinct CDR3 sequences, around a fifth occurring once. This sample's time point: persistent/refractory GD, antithyroid drugs over 5 years with positive TRAb. Isolated PBMC RNA provided the starting material for the TCR library. The sequencing used peripheral blood mononuclear cells (PBMCs), collected when the disease was refractory, from a patient treated with antithyroid drugs. These receptors all stem from a female donor with Graves disease.

This clonotype has a count of ten or more. V gene TRBV7-8 combines with J gene TRBJ2-5; 9 bases fit TRBD1. The CDR3 contains 15 residues. Germline V gene lookup returns CDR1 SGHVS and CDR2 FQNEAQ. V dropped 4 bases and J dropped 5; count of bases not matched to a gene: 8. CDR3 bases: TGTGCCAGCAGCTGGGACCGACAGGGGGAGGAGACCCAGTACTTC. Translating it yields CASSWDRQGEETQYF.

A note on this clonotype: Being one base from a much bigger clone, this may be a read error. J is TRBJ2-7 and V is TRBV24-1, with D unclear. The CDR3 spans 11 residues. Germline V gives CDR1 KGHDR, CDR2 SFDVKD. Trimming removed 6 bases from V and 4 bases from J, with 6 bases in between. CDR3 in DNA: TGTGCCACCAGTAGAGGTTACGAGCAGTACTTC. Amino acid sequence: CATSRGYEQYF.

The chain is built from TRBV5-5 and TRBJ1-5, with TRBD1 identical over 7 bases. CDR3 length: 18 amino acids. Germline assignment: CDR1 SGHKS and CDR2 YYEKEE (reference sequence). The V segment lost 0 bases and the J segment 1 base; nucleotides outside the gene matches: 10. CDR3 in DNA: TGTGCCAGCAGCTTGGCCCACAGACAGGGTATAAGCAATCAGCCCCAGCATTTT. It codes for CASSLAHRQGISNQPQHF.

This clonotype was detected ten times or more. At one boundary the junction diverges from the germline segment, which might be a read error. The chain is built from TRBV28 and TRBJ2-7; D is tentatively TRBD1 or TRBD2 (5 bases each). Germline CDR1 is MDHEN and CDR2 is SYDVKM. The CDR3 contains 13 residues. CDR3 DNA sequence: TGCGCCAGCAGCCGGGACCGATTCTACGAGCAGTACTTC. This encodes CASSRDRFYEQYF.

This clonotype occurred many times. The J gene is TRBJ2-4, the V gene TRBV12-3 or TRBV12-4; the D gene is possibly TRBD1 (6 bases). Trimming cost V 1 base and J 8 bases, with 18 bases left between them. The length of the CDR3 is 16 residues. As DNA, the CDR3 is TGTGCCAGCAGTTTAGGTTTGGGGGCCATGGGGGACATTCAGTACTTC. It encodes CASSLGLGAMGDIQYF.

The chain employs TRBV28 and TRBJ1-3, with a possible D match to TRBD1 (5 bases). Germline values: CDR1 MDHEN, CDR2 SYDVKM. This CDR3 has 14 amino acids. V was trimmed by 2 bases and J by 3 bases, leaving 8 bases between them. The CDR3 nucleotides are TGTGCCAGCAGTTTAGGAGGGGATGGAAACACCATATATTTT. Encoded protein: CASSLGGDGNTIYF.

At least ten counts were recorded for this clonotype. The chain uses TRBV6-1 and TRBJ2-6; 7 bases agree with TRBD1. CDR1 MNHNS and CDR2 SASEGT come from the germline V gene. With V trimmed by 2 bases and J by 2 bases, 3 bases remained unmatched. This CDR3 has 16 residues. The CDR3 DNA is TGTGCCAGCAGTGAATGGGACAGAACTGGGGCCAACGTCCTGACTTTC. Amino acids: CASSEWDRTGANVLTF.

Points on this clonotype: It is likely a read error: a sequence one base away is far more abundant. The V and J genes are TRBV7-2 and TRBJ1-6; D not certain. The germline V gene has CDR1 SGHTA and CDR2 FQGNSA. The V end was cut by 1 base, the J end by 6 bases, with 7 bases between. CDR3 length: 14 amino acids. CDR3 bases: TGTGCCAGCAGCTTAGATCGGATTAATTCACCCCTCCACTTT. Protein: CASSLDRINSPLHF.

The chain employs TRBV4-1 and TRBJ2-5, with 11 bases aligning to TRBD2. The CDR3 runs 17 residues. The V segment lost 1 base and the J segment 0 bases; nucleotides outside the gene matches: 4. CDR1 is MGHRA and CDR2 is YSYEKL in the germline V gene. DNA of the CDR3: TGCGCCAGCAGCCAAGTTAGCGGGGGGGCCTACCAAGAGACCCAGTACTTC. Translated, it gives CASSQVSGGAYQETQYF.

This clonotype was seen at least ten times. V and J are TRBV28 and TRBJ1-6; 9 nucleotides agree with TRBD1. Looked up from germline, CDR1 is MDHEN and CDR2 is SYDVKM. CDR3 length: 18 amino acids. The V segment lost 5 bases and the J segment 4 bases; nucleotides outside the gene matches: 12. The CDR3 loop reads CASSPESGTGMYNSPLHF. The CDR3 DNA sequence: TGTGCCAGCAGTCCCGAAAGTGGGACAGGGATGTATAATTCACCCCTCCACTTT. The full variable domain, with the rest looked up from reference TRBV28 and TRBJ1-6, is DVKVTQSSRYLVKRTGEKVFLECVQDMDHENMFWYRQDPGLGLRLIYFSYDVKMKEKGDIPEGYSVSREKKERFSLILESASTNQTSMYLCASSPESGTGMYNSPLHFGNGTRLTVT.